This T cell receptor beta chain was identified in a study of breast tumors, draining lymph nodes, adjacent tissues. Broader study findings: Compared with lymph nodes, tumors were less diverse; compared with nontumor tissue, more. Data only fit, rather than demonstrated, lymph node origin of most tumor T cells.

V dropped 6 bases and J dropped 9 bases, with 21 bases sitting between them. The CDR3 is 14 amino acids. From germline, CDR1 is DFQATT and CDR2 SNEGSKA (reference sequence). From the multiplex PCR reads, TCRdb called clonotypes with MiXCR, one entry per CDR3 protein. The table records about 89,000 distinct CDR3 sequences, approximately 29% of them present only once. This clonotype was observed a few times. What it recognizes is unknown. A much bigger clone sits one base away, suggesting this may be a read error. Axillary draining lymph nodes of breast cancer patients supplied the node samples. The source is a female donor with breast cancer. Some clones in this sample may be carry-over from other donors' samples. V and J are TRBV20-1 and TRBJ2-1; D remains ambiguous. The sequenced material came from axillary lymph node tissue. The CDR3 sequence is CSAIRPPVNTEQFF. The DNA for the CDR3 is TGCAGTGCAATCAGACCACCAGTCAACACTGAGCAGTTCTTC.